This T cell receptor beta chain comes out of a study of shared clonotypes between healthy human individuals. The V gene lost 4 bases and the J gene lost 4 bases, with 14 bases spanning the gap. The CDR3 is made up of 14 amino acids. Germline V CDR1 and CDR2: SGHRS, YFSETQ. Profiling relied on immunoSEQ multiplex PCR, and the TCRdb table lists in-frame clones only, not all of them. The sample has about 960,000 clones, around three quarters seen once; the top ten hold nearly 1.5%. The TCR was taken from a man aged 18 to 35 in good health. Sequencing used memory CD4+ T cells sorted from blood. Indicated subset: CD45RA-negative fraction. The gene calls are TRBV5-1 and TRBJ1-2; possible D gene TRBD1, 6 bases. CDR3 sequence: CASSEHRVAYGYTF. In DNA form, the CDR3 reads TGCGCCAGCAGCGAACACAGGGTAGCCTATGGCTACACCTTC.